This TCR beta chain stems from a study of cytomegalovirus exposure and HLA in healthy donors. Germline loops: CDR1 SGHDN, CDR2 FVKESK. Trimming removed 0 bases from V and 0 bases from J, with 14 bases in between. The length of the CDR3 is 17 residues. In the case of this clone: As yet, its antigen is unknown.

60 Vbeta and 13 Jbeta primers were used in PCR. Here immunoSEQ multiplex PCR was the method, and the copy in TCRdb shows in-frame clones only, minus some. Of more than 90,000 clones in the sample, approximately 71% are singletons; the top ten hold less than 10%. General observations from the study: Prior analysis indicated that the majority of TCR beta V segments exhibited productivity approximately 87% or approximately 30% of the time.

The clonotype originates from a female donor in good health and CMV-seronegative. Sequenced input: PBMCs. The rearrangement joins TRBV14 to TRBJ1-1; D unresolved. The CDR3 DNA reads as TGTGCCAGCAGCCAAGAAAGTTTCGACACTCTGAACACTGAAGCTTTCTTT. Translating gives CASSQESFDTLNTEAFF.